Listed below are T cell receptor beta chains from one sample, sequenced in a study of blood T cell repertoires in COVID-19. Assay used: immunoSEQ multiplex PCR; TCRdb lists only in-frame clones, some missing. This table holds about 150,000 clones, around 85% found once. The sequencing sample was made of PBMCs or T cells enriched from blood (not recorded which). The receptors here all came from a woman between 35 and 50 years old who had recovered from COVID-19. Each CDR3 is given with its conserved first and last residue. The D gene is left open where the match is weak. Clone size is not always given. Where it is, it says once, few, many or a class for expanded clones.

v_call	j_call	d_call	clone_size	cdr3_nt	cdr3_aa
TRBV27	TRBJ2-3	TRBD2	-	TGTGCCAGCAGTCCGACTAGCGGGAGGTTGGTAGATACGCAGTATTTT	CASSPTSGRLVDTQYF
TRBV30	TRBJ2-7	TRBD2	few	TGTGCCTGGAGCATCACCAGAACGGGAGGGCCCCACGAGCAGTACTTC	CAWSITRTGGPHEQYF
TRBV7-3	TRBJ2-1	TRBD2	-	TGTGCCAGCAGCCGGACTAGCGGGGCCTACAATGAGCAGTTCTTC	CASSRTSGAYNEQFF
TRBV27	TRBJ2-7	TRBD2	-	TGTGCCAGCAGTTTAATCGGCGGGAGGGCCTGGTACGAGCAGTACTTC	CASSLIGGRAWYEQYF
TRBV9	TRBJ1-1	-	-	TGTGCCAGCAGCGAAGGGGTGAGTTGGACTGAAGCTTTCTTT	CASSEGVSWTEAFF
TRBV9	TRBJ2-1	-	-	TGTGCCAGCAGCGGTGGGCGGGGGGTAGCGGGACAGGGTCTCTACAATGAGCAGTTCTTC	CASSGGRGVAGQGLYNEQFF
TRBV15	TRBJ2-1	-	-	TGTGCCACCAGCAGACAGATCGGGGATGAGCAGTTCTTC	CATSRQIGDEQFF
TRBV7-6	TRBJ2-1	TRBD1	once	TGTGCCAGCAGCCCTACAGGGGGCTCCTACAATGAGCAGTTCTTC	CASSPTGGSYNEQFF
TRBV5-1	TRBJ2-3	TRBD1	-	TGCGCCAGCAGCCTTGGCGACAGGGGCTCGACAGATACGCAGTATTTT	CASSLGDRGSTDTQYF
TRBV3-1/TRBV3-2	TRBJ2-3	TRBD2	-	TGTGCCAGCAGCCGGCGGGGGGCAGATACGCAGTATTTT	CASSRRGADTQYF
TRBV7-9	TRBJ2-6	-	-	TGTGCCAGCAGCTTAGTCGACACGAACTCTGGGGCCAACGTCCTGACTTTC	CASSLVDTNSGANVLTF
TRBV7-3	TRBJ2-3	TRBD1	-	TGTGCCAGCAGCCAAGACAGGGGCCTGGCAGATACGCAGTATTTT	CASSQDRGLADTQYF
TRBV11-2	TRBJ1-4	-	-	TGTGCCAGCAGCTCCTCCAGGGGCCGTGGACTGTTTTTT	CASSSSRGRGLFF
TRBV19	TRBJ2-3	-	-	TGTGCCAGTAGTATCCCCCCAAACTTAGCGGAGGTCACAGATACGCAGTATTTT	CASSIPPNLAEVTDTQYF
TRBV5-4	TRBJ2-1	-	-	TGTGCCAGCAGCTCCATAGACAATGAGCAGTTCTTC	CASSSIDNEQFF
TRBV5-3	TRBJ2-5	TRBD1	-	TGTGCCCATACAGGGGGCTGCCAAGAGACCCAGTACTTC	CAHTGGCQETQYF
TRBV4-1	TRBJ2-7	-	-	TGCGCCAGCAGGCCTGTGCCCGGGGCCTACGAGCAGTACTTC	CASRPVPGAYEQYF
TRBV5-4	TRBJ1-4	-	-	TGTGCCAGCAGCCCGGGGGGCCCTAATGAAAAACTGTTTTTT	CASSPGGPNEKLFF
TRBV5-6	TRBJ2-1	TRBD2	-	TGTGCCAGCAGCAAGCGGGGGGGCCGAAATGAGCAGTTCTTC	CASSKRGGRNEQFF
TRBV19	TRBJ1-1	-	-	TGTGCCAGTAGTATAGTCGGAGGGATGGCTGAAGCTTTCTTT	CASSIVGGMAEAFF
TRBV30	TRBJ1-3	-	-	TGTGCCTGGAGTGTACTGAGGTCTGGAAACACCATATATTTT	CAWSVLRSGNTIYF
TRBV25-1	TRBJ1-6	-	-	TGTGCCAGCAGTGAAAGATTCCCAGTGAATAATTCACCCCTCCACTTT	CASSERFPVNNSPLHF
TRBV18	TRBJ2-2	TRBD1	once	TGTGCCAGCTCACCACCCGGACAGGGTTGGTCCGGGGAGCTGTTTTTT	CASSPPGQGWSGELFF
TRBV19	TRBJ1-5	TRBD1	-	TGTGCCAGTAGTATCACAGGGGCCCGTAGCAATCAGCCCCAGCATTTT	CASSITGARSNQPQHF
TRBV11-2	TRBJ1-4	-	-	TGTGCCAGCAGAACGTGGGGAGCGGGGGGAACTAATGAAAAACTGTTTTTT	CASRTWGAGGTNEKLFF
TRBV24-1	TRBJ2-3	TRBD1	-	TGTGCCACCAGAGCCTCGACAGGGAGCACAGATACGCAGTATTTT	CATRASTGSTDTQYF
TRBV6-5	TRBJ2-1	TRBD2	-	TGTGCCAGCAGTTACGAGGCGGGAGGGCCTTACAATGAGCAGTTCTTC	CASSYEAGGPYNEQFF
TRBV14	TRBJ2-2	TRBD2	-	TGTGCCAGCAGCCAATTCAGGGCGGGAGACACCGGGGAGCTGTTTTTT	CASSQFRAGDTGELFF
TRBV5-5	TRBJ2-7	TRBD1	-	TGTGCCAGCAGCTTCGCGGGACAGGGCACCTACGAGCAGTACTTC	CASSFAGQGTYEQYF
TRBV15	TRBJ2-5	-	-	TGTGCCACCAGCAGAGATCTGTCAGGGCAAGAGACCCAGTACTTC	CATSRDLSGQETQYF
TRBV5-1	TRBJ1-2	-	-	TGCGCCAGCAGCTTGGGGAGGTCTAACTATGGCTACACCTTC	CASSLGRSNYGYTF
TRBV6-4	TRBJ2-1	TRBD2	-	TGTGCCAGCAGTGGCCTAGCGGGGGGCAATGAGCAGTTCTTC	CASSGLAGGNEQFF
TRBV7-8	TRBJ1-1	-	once	TGTGCCAGCAGCTTTGACACCAACACTGAAGCTTTCTTT	CASSFDTNTEAFF
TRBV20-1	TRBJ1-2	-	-	TGCAGTGCTAGAGGGGGGGACGGCTACACCTTC	CSARGGDGYTF
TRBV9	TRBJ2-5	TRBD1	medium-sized	TGTGCCAGCAGCCGGCAGGGGGCAGAGACCCAGTACTTC	CASSRQGAETQYF
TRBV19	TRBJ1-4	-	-	TGTGCCAGTAGTCGGCGGACAGCAACTAATGAAAAACTGTTTTTT	CASSRRTATNEKLFF
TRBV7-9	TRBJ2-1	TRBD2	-	TGTGCCAGCAGCTATAGCGGGGGGTTATCCTACAATGAGCAGTTCTTC	CASSYSGGLSYNEQFF